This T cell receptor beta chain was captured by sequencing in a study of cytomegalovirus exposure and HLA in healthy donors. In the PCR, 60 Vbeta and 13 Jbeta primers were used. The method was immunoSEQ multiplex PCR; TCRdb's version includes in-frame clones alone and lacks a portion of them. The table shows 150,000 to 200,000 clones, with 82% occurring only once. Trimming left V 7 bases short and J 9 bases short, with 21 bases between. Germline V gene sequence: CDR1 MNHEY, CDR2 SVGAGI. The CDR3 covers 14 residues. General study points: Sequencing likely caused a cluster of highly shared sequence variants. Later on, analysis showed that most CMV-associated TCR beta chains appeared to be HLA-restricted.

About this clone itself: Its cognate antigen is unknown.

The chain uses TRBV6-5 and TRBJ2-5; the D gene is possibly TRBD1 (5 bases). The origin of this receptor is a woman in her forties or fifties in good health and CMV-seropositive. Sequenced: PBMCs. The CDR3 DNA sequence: TGTGCCAGCACCAACGTAGGGGAACTCACGGCCCAGTACTTC. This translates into CASTNVGELTAQYF.